This entry concerns a single T cell receptor (beta chain). The data are from a study of blood T cell repertoires in COVID-19. J lost 2 bases, V lost 5 bases, and 4 bases had no gene match. The CDR3 loop spans 14 amino acids. Germline V gene data show CDR1 as SGHDN and CDR2 as FVKESK. Repertoires were generated with immunoSEQ multiplex PCR, while TCRdb's copy carries only in-frame clones and drops some. In the table there are 45,000 to 60,000 clones, more than 70% of which are singletons. The sequence came from a man between 65 and 85 years old with active COVID-19. The V call is TRBV14, the J call TRBJ2-7; the match to TRBD2 covers 9 bases. Sequenced input: peripheral blood. The CDR3 here is CASSVAGGPYEQYF. The CDR3 nucleotides are TGTGCCAGCAGCGTGGCGGGGGGGCCCTACGAGCAGTACTTC.